These 29 T cell receptor beta chains were sequenced from one sample in a study of blood T cell repertoires in COVID-19. Only in-frame clones appear in the TCRdb table, and some are missing; sequencing was by immunoSEQ multiplex PCR. The sample includes about 87,000 clones, approximately 85% of them seen just once. What was sequenced was peripheral blood. The receptors originated from a woman older than 75 with COVID-19, enrolled during active disease.

The chain recombines TRBV6-1 with TRBJ2-1; D call uncertain. V was trimmed by 0 bases and J by 2 bases, leaving 8 bases between them. The CDR3 covers 15 residues. Germline assignment: CDR1 MNHNS and CDR2 SASEGT. CDR3: CASSEAEYPYNEQFF. Written as DNA, the CDR3 is TGTGCCAGCAGTGAAGCGGAGTATCCCTACAATGAGCAGTTCTTC.

This sequence joins TRBV4-2 and TRBJ1-6; no reliable D call. Germline CDR1 reads LGHNA; CDR2 reads YNFKEQ. The V end was cut by 0 bases, the J end by 9 bases, with 9 bases between. The CDR3 runs to 14 residues. CDR3 in amino acids: CASSQDLVVSPLHF. The CDR3 DNA sequence: TGTGCCAGCAGCCAAGATCTAGTCGTTTCACCCCTCCACTTT.

A single count supports this clone. The chain joins TRBV4-1 to TRBJ1-2; D is perhaps TRBD1 (6 bases). This CDR3 has 16 residues. The germline V gene has CDR1 MGHRA and CDR2 YSYEKL. V shed 1 base and J shed 3 bases, with 15 bases lying between them. The CDR3 coding sequence is TGCGCCAGCAGCCAAGTCGGGGGGCTATTCGACTATGGCTACACCTTC. It yields the protein CASSQVGGLFDYGYTF.

The rearrangement links TRBV23-1 to TRBJ2-3, with 9 bases fitting TRBD1. TRBV23-1 belongs to the ORF category, with a function that is uncertain. V was clipped by 2 bases and J by 3 bases; unmatched bases: 6. This CDR3 contains 16 residues. The CDR3 spells CASSQRDRDLTDTQYF. CDR3 bases: TGCGCCAGCAGTCAACGGGACAGGGACTTAACAGATACGCAGTATTTT.

J is TRBJ2-3 and V is TRBV2; a possible D gene is TRBD1 (8 bases). Trimming shortened V by 5 bases and J by 5 bases, and 14 bases separated the two germline ends. From germline, CDR1 is SNHLY and CDR2 FYNNEI. The CDR3 consists of 14 residues. Here the CDR3 reads CASSPGGGGDTQYF. The CDR3 bases are TGTGCCAGCAGTCCAGGGGGCGGGGGAGATACGCAGTATTTT.

This chain connects TRBV28 to TRBJ1-2; TRBD1 matches at 9 bases. The V gene's germline CDR1 is MDHEN and CDR2 SYDVKM. J lost 6 bases, V lost 5 bases, and 7 bases had no gene match. The CDR3 is made up of 14 amino acids. CDR3 protein: CASSLRTGENGYTF. The CDR3 DNA follows: TGTGCCAGCAGTCTCAGGACAGGGGAAAATGGCTACACCTTC.

This chain connects TRBV5-6 to TRBJ2-1; possibly TRBD1 for D (7 bases). The CDR3 length is 15 residues. The ends were cut back, 3 bases at V and 5 bases at J, with 15 bases in the middle. Germline lookup yields CDR1 SGHDT and CDR2 YYEEEE. CDR3: CASSSLGGTDNEQFF. CDR3 in DNA: TGTGCCAGCAGCTCCTTAGGAGGGACAGACAATGAGCAGTTCTTC.

This clone was counted between two and nine times. CDR3: CASSFLSPGGIQYF. DNA of the CDR3: TGTGCCAGCAGTTTTCTCTCGCCGGGAGGCATTCAGTACTTC. The gene calls are TRBV28 and TRBJ2-4; 7 nucleotides match TRBD2. CDR1 and CDR2 (germline): MDHEN, SYDVKM. The CDR3 spans 14 residues. V was clipped by 3 bases and J by 9 bases; unmatched bases: 8.

The J gene is TRBJ1-1, the V gene TRBV18; D not resolved. The V end lost 5 bases, the J end lost 0 bases, and 4 bases lay between the germline ends. Germline CDR1 is KGHSH and CDR2 is LQKENI. CDR3 length equals 12 residues. This CDR3 is CASSGMNTEAFF. The CDR3 DNA reads TGTGCCAGCTCAGGCATGAACACTGAAGCTTTCTTT.

The gene calls are TRBV7-2 and TRBJ2-2; 8 bases are a match to TRBD1. V trimming: 1 base; J trimming: 5 bases; junction bases outside the gene matches: 6. Germline CDR1 is SGHTA and CDR2 is FQGNSA. The CDR3 is 16 amino acids. The DNA for the CDR3 is TGTGCCAGCAGCTTAGTTTGGGACAGGAGAACCGGGGAGCTGTTTTTT. This encodes CASSLVWDRRTGELFF.

V and J are TRBV30 and TRBJ1-3, with D possibly TRBD1 on 6 matching bases. CDR3 length equals 15 residues. Germline V gives CDR1 GTSNPN, CDR2 SVGIG (reference sequence). Between the trimmed V and J ends, which lost 4 bases and 0 bases, there was a span of 13 bases. The CDR3 bases are TGTGCCTGGAACCGACCAGGGGCCTCTGGAAACACCATATATTTT. Translation gives CAWNRPGASGNTIYF. Full variable domain (rest looked up from reference TRBV30 and TRBJ1-3): SQTIHQWPATLVQPVGSPLSLECTVEGTSNPNLYWYRQAAGRGLQLLFYSVGIGQISSEVPQNLSASRPQDRQFILSSKKLLLSDSGFYLCAWNRPGASGNTIYFGEGSWLTVV.

This clone has a single count. V and J are TRBV9 and TRBJ1-3; D remains unclear. The germline CDR1 and CDR2 sequences are SGDLS and YYNGEE. This CDR3 has 15 residues. Trimming shortened V by 0 bases and J by 3 bases, and 10 bases separated the two germline ends. CDR3: CASSVVAGGGNTIYF. As DNA, the CDR3 is TGTGCCAGCAGCGTAGTCGCGGGAGGTGGAAACACCATATATTTT.

The sample holds one count of this clone. The genes are TRBV7-8 and TRBJ2-1; TRBD2 agrees at 7 bases. Unmatched junction bases numbered 10, after V lost 5 bases and J lost 0 bases. Germline V CDR1 and CDR2: SGHVS, FQNEAQ. CDR3 size: 17 residues. CDR3: CASSPDGSSGSYNEQFF. The CDR3 nucleotides read TGTGCCAGCAGCCCCGATGGGTCTAGCGGCTCCTACAATGAGCAGTTCTTC.

This chain connects TRBV19 to TRBJ1-4; D is unresolved. V lost 5 bases and J 4 bases, leaving 11 bases between the germline ends. Per the germline V gene, CDR1 is LNHDA and CDR2 is SQIVND (reference sequence). The CDR3 is 14 amino acids. CDR3 DNA: TGTGCCAGTAGTTTTAAGAGCATTAATGAAAAACTGTTTTTT. Translating gives CASSFKSINEKLFF. The entire variable domain, with the rest obtained from reference TRBV19 and TRBJ1-4, is as follows: DGGITQSPKYLFRKEGQNVTLSCEQNLNHDAMYWYRQDPGQGLRLIYYSQIVNDFQKGDIAEGYSVSREKKESFPLTVTSAQKNPTAFYLCASSFKSINEKLFFGSGTQLSVL.

V is TRBV7-2 and J is TRBJ1-2, with 7 bases lining up with TRBD1. Per the germline V gene, CDR1 is SGHTA and CDR2 is FQGNSA. The CDR3 contains 14 residues. J gave up 2 bases and V 3 bases, and 3 bases lay outside the gene matches. CDR3 amino acids: CASSLNRGNYGYTF. The CDR3 DNA reads TGTGCCAGCAGCTTGAACAGGGGAAACTATGGCTACACCTTC.

The chain recombines TRBV28 with TRBJ2-3, with unresolved D. With 6 bases removed from V and 0 bases from J, the gap between germline ends came to 4 bases. The CDR3 spans 12 residues. Germline assignment: CDR1 MDHEN and CDR2 SYDVKM. The CDR3 coding sequence is TGTGCCAGCAGGGAGAGCACAGATACGCAGTATTTT. Protein product: CASRESTDTQYF.

The chain combines TRBV14 with TRBJ2-2, with 7 bases matching TRBD2. There are 16 residues in the CDR3. The V segment lost 6 bases and the J segment 2 bases; nucleotides outside the gene matches: 9. The V gene's germline CDR1 is SGHDN and CDR2 FVKESK. CDR3 sequence (DNA): TGTGCCAGCAGGCCTACAGCGGGGCTTAACACCGGGGAGCTGTTTTTT. It encodes CASRPTAGLNTGELFF. Full variable domain (rest looked up from reference TRBV14 and TRBJ2-2): EAGVTQFPSHSVIEKGQTVTLRCDPISGHDNLYWYRRVMGKEIKFLLHFVKESKQDESGMPNNRFLAERTGGTYSTLKVQPAELEDSGVYFCASRPTAGLNTGELFFGEGSRLTVL.

V is TRBV10-3 and J is TRBJ1-2; D possibly corresponds to TRBD1 (6 bases). Germline V gene data show CDR1 as ENHRY and CDR2 as SYGVKD. V shed 3 bases and J shed 2 bases, with 13 bases lying between them. The CDR3 contains 15 residues. The CDR3 reads CAISDPGEPNYGYTF. The CDR3 DNA is TGTGCCATCAGTGATCCAGGGGAACCAAACTATGGCTACACCTTC.

This clone was counted once. J is TRBJ2-5 and V is TRBV18; the match to TRBD2 covers 13 bases. The trim removed 1 base at V and 2 bases at J, leaving 4 bases unmatched. The CDR3 consists of 17 residues. Per germline, CDR1 KGHSH and CDR2 LQKENI. CDR3 in amino acids: CASSPLPTSGGQETQYF. CDR3 bases: TGTGCCAGCTCACCACTCCCGACTAGCGGGGGGCAAGAGACCCAGTACTTC.

V and J are TRBV2 and TRBJ1-6; D may be TRBD1 (5 bases). The CDR3 is 16 residues long. Germline values: CDR1 SNHLY, CDR2 FYNNEI. V was pared by 5 bases and J by 14 bases, with 25 bases between. CDR3 residues: CASSTPRGYHRPTLHF. The CDR3 nucleotides read TGTGCCAGCAGTACCCCAAGGGGATATCACCGCCCCACCCTCCACTTT. Variable domain in full (rest from reference TRBV2 and TRBJ1-6): EPEVTQTPSHQVTQMGQEVILRCVPISNHLYFYWYRQILGQKVEFLVSFYNNEISEKSEIFDDQFSVERPDGSNFTLKIRSTKLEDSAMYFCASSTPRGYHRPTLHFGNGTRLTVT.

V gene TRBV27 combines with J gene TRBJ2-7, with D hard to call. Germline V gene data show CDR1 as MNHEY and CDR2 as SMNVEV (reference sequence). The ends were cut back, 3 bases at V and 2 bases at J, with 11 bases in the middle. The CDR3 consists of 14 residues. The DNA of the CDR3 is TGTGCCAGCAGTTTGCGACTCCCAACCTACGAGCAGTACTTC. This codes for CASSLRLPTYEQYF.

This clone has more than one count but fewer than ten. The chain has TRBV5-4 and TRBJ1-5; unclear D gene. The CDR3 consists of 14 residues. Germline CDR1 and CDR2: SGHNT and YYREEE (reference sequence). V lost 0 bases and J lost 0, with 4 bases in between. The CDR3 DNA sequence: TGTGCCAGCAGCTTGGGCAGTAGCAATCAGCCCCAGCATTTT. Translating it yields CASSLGSSNQPQHF.

The rearrangement links TRBV3-1 (or the pseudogene TRBV3-2) to TRBJ2-2; a weak D match, TRBD2 (5 bases). Germline V gene data show CDR1 as LGHDT and CDR2 as YNNKEL (reference sequence). The CDR3 totals 15 residues. Trimming stripped 3 bases from V and 5 bases from J, with 13 bases between. CDR3 loop: CASSHPSRGTGELFF. CDR3 DNA sequence: TGTGCCAGCAGCCATCCTTCACGGGGAACCGGGGAGCTGTTTTTT.

V gene TRBV7-2 combines with J gene TRBJ2-1; D perhaps matches TRBD1 (6 bases). This CDR3 comprises 17 residues. CDR1 is SGHTA, CDR2 FQGNSA, per germline. Trimming cost V 5 bases and J 0 bases, with 17 bases left between them. CDR3 DNA: TGTGCCAGCAGCGTGCAGGGGAGCCATACCTCCTACAATGAGCAGTTCTTC. Translated, it gives CASSVQGSHTSYNEQFF.

This chain joins TRBV2 and TRBJ2-3; 12 nucleotides align to TRBD2. Trimming took 1 base from V and 2 from J; bases not matched to a gene: 1. The CDR3 loop spans 16 amino acids. Looked up from germline, CDR1 is SNHLY and CDR2 is FYNNEI. This CDR3 is CASSEGLAGDTDTQYF. The CDR3 coding sequence is TGTGCCAGCAGTGAAGGACTAGCGGGAGACACAGATACGCAGTATTTT.

The chain combines TRBV9 with TRBJ2-5; D remains unclear. Looked up from germline, CDR1 is SGDLS and CDR2 is YYNGEE. The V gene lost 4 bases and the J gene lost 4 bases, with 14 bases spanning the gap. The CDR3 is made up of 14 amino acids. The CDR3 protein is CASSYDIKGETQYF. CDR3 in DNA: TGTGCCAGCAGCTACGACATTAAAGGAGAGACCCAGTACTTC.

This sequence joins TRBV2 and TRBJ1-1; possible D gene TRBD1, 5 bases. Germline CDR1 reads SNHLY; CDR2 reads FYNNEI. The CDR3 contains 13 residues. V was trimmed by 6 bases and J by 3 bases, leaving 11 bases between them. DNA for the CDR3: TGTGCCAGCAGCCTTACCAGGGACACTGAAGCTTTCTTT. Translated: CASSLTRDTEAFF.

This chain uses TRBV5-1 with TRBJ1-2; D remains ambiguous. Germline lookup yields CDR1 SGHRS and CDR2 YFSETQ. The CDR3 consists of 13 residues. V shed 0 bases and J shed 6 bases, with 9 bases lying between them. The CDR3 loop reads CASSLAGRDGYTF. The DNA of the CDR3 is TGCGCCAGCAGCTTGGCGGGGAGGGATGGCTACACCTTC.

The chain links TRBV2 to TRBJ2-7; 7 bases are shared with TRBD1. Trimming at V came to 5 bases and at J to 2 bases, leaving 6 bases not matched to a gene. The germline V gene encodes CDR1 SNHLY and CDR2 FYNNEI. CDR3 length: 14 residues. CDR3 sequence (DNA): TGTGCCAGCAGTTTCCAGGGGGTCACCTACGAGCAGTACTTC. Its translation is CASSFQGVTYEQYF. Filled out from reference TRBV2 and TRBJ2-7, the complete variable domain reads EPEVTQTPSHQVTQMGQEVILRCVPISNHLYFYWYRQILGQKVEFLVSFYNNEISEKSEIFDDQFSVERPDGSNFTLKIRSTKLEDSAMYFCASSFQGVTYEQYFGPGTRLTVT.